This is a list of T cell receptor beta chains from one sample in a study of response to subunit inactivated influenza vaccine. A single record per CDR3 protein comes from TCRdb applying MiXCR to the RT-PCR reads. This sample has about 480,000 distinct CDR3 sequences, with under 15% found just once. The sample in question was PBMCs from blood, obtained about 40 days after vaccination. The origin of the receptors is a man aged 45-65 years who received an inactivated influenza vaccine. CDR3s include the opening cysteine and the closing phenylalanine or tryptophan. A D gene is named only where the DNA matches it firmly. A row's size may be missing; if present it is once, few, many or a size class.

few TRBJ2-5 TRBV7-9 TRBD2 TGTGCCAGCACAGCTAGCGGGGGGGCCCAAGAGACCCAGTACTTC CASTASGGAQETQYF
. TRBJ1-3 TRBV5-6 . TGTGCCAGCAGCTTGCGTAGACACCACTCTGGAAACACCATATATTTT CASSLRRHHSGNTIYF
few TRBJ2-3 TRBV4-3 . TGCGCCAGCAGCCGGGGCGAGGGACCAGATACGCAGTATTTT CASSRGEGPDTQYF
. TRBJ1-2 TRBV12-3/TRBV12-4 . TGTGCCAGCAGCGATTACGCGAACTATGGCTACACCTTC CASSDYANYGYTF
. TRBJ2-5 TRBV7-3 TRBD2 TGTGCCAGCAGACCGGGAGCGGGAGAGGGTGAGACCCAGTACTTC CASRPGAGEGETQYF
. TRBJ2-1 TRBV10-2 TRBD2 TGCGCCAGCAGCGCAACTGGCGGGGGGGTCAATGAGCAGTTCTTC CASSATGGGVNEQFF
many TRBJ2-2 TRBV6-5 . TGTGCCAGCAGGGATCACACCGGGGAGCTGTTTTTT CASRDHTGELFF
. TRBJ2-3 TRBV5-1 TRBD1 TGCGCCAGCAGATCGGGACAGGGAGCAGATACGCAGTATTTT CASRSGQGADTQYF
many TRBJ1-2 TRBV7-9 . TGTGCCAGCTCGCCTGGGCCGGGGCCCAACTATGGCTACACCTTC CASSPGPGPNYGYTF
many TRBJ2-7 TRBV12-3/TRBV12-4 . TGTGCCAGCAGGCCCGAAGCAGAGACCTACGAGCAGTACTTC CASRPEAETYEQYF
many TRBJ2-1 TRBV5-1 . TGCGCCAGCAGCCCGACCAGTCGAGTTACCTCCTACAATGAGCAGTTCTTC CASSPTSRVTSYNEQFF
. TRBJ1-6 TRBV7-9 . TGTGCCAGCAGCAGGCGGGACGGTTATAATTCACCCCTCCACTTT CASSRRDGYNSPLHF
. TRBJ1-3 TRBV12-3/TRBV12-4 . TGTGCCAGCAGCTCCCGCGGGGCTAGGGACACCATATATTTT CASSSRGARDTIYF
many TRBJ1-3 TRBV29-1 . TGCGGCAAGCAAGAGGGTGGAAACACCATATATTTT CGKQEGGNTIYF
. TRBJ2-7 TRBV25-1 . TGTGCCAGCAGTGAACGCGGGATAGCCGGCTACGAGCAGTACTTC CASSERGIAGYEQYF
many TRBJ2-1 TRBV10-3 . TGTGCCACCTCTGGCGGGACGGTTTTAAACAATGAGCAGTTCTTC CATSGGTVLNNEQFF
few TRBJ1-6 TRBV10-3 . TGTGCCATCAGGGCGACAGGAAGCTCCTATAATTCACCCCTCCACTTT CAIRATGSSYNSPLHF
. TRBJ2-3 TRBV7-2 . TGTGCCAGCAGCCTAAGCATGGATACGCAGTATTTT CASSLSMDTQYF
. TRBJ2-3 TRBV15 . TGTGCCACCAGCGGCGGGGCAACAGATACGCAGTATTTT CATSGGATDTQYF
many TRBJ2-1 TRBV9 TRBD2 TGTGCCAGCAGCGTAGGTAGGAGCGGGAGCTCCTACAATGAGCAGTTCTTC CASSVGRSGSSYNEQFF
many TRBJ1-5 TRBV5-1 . TGCGCCAGCAGCCCTTTTAGCAATCAGCCCCAGCATTTT CASSPFSNQPQHF
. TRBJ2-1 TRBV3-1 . TGTGCCTGCAGCCAAGATTGGGCCCGTGGTTCTGAGCAGTTCTTC CACSQDWARGSEQFF
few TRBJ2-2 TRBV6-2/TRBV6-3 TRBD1 TGTGCCAGCAGTCGGACAGGGTTTGGCACCGGGGAGCTGTTTTTT CASSRTGFGTGELFF
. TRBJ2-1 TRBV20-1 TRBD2 TGCAGTGCTAGAGATCTAGCGGGAGTTGGAAATGAGCAGTTCTTC CSARDLAGVGNEQFF
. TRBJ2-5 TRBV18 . TGTGCCAGCTCACCAAGAGCCGTCGAGACCCAGTACTTC CASSPRAVETQYF
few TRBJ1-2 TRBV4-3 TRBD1 TGCGCCAGCAGCCAAGGTGCATTTACAGGGGGCGCTGATAGGGGCTACACCTTC CASSQGAFTGGADRGYTF
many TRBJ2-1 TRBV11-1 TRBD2 TGTGCCAGCAGCCCCAACCCTAGGGCGGGAGGGCCGCGGAATGAGCAGTTCTTC CASSPNPRAGGPRNEQFF
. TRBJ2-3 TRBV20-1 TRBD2 TGCTGTGCTAGTGCTGTTAGCGGGATGAGCACAGATACGCAGTATTTT CCASAVSGMSTDTQYF
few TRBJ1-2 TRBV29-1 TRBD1 TGCAGCGTTGATCCCCCAGGGGGGGGCTACACCTTC CSVDPPGGGYTF
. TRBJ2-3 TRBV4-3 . TGCGCCAGCAGCCAGGCAGGGCGCACAGATACGCAGTATTTT CASSQAGRTDTQYF
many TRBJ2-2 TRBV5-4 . TGTGCCAGCAGCCCCGGGACGGTCACCGGGGAGCTGTTTTTT CASSPGTVTGELFF
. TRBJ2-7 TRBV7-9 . TGTGCCAGCAGCTTATTAGAATTTGAGCAGTACTTC CASSLLEFEQYF
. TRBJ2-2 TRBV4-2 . TGTGCCAGCAGCCAAAGGGTTACAGGGAAAGGGACCGGGGAGCTGTTTTTT CASSQRVTGKGTGELFF
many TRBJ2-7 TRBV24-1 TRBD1 TGTGCCACCAGTGATACCGGGACAGCCAGCTACGAGCAGTACTTC CATSDTGTASYEQYF
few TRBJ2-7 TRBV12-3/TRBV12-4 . TGTGCCAGCAGCCTTGGGGGGGGCGCCGACTACGAGCAGTACTTC CASSLGGGADYEQYF
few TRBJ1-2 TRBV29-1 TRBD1 TGCAGCGTCGGAACCGGTAACAGGGGCGGCTATGGCTACACCTTC CSVGTGNRGGYGYTF
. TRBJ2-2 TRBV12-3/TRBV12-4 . TGTGCCAGCAGTTTACTGCAGGGGAGGGTCGGGGAGCTGTTTTTT CASSLLQGRVGELFF
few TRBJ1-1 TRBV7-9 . TGTGCCAGCAGCTTAGACGTAGCTGAAGCTTTCTTT CASSLDVAEAFF
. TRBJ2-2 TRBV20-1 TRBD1 TGCAGTGGTAGGAAACAGGGGACGAACACCGGGGAGCTGTTTTTT CSGRKQGTNTGELFF
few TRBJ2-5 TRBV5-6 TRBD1 TGTGCCAGCAGCTTAGGACAGGGGGCCTGGGAGACCCAGTACTTC CASSLGQGAWETQYF
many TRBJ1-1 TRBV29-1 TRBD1 TGCAGCGTTGGGACAGGGGCTTTCTTT CSVGTGAFF
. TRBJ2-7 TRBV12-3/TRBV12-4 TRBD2 TGTGCCAGCAGTACCCGGGAGGGACTAGTTACCCACGAGCAGTACTTC CASSTREGLVTHEQYF
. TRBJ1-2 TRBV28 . TGTGCCGGGGGACATCGGTCGTATGGCTACACCTTC CAGGHRSYGYTF
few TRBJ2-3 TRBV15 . TGTGCCACCAGCAGAGATAGTACTCCAGATACGCAGTATTTT CATSRDSTPDTQYF
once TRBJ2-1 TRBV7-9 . TGTGCCAGCTCGAAACCCGACAGCTACAATGAGCAGTTCTTC CASSKPDSYNEQFF
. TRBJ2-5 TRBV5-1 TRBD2 TGCGCCAGCAAGACTAGCGGGTCTAAAGAGACCCAGTACTTC CASKTSGSKETQYF
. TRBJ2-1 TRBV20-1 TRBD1 TGCAGTGCCGGACAGGGGGGATTCAATGAGCAGTTCTTC CSAGQGGFNEQFF